This note documents a single T cell receptor (beta chain) sequence. The target antigen is unknown. This sample stems from a study of OX40 agonist ivuxolimab in advanced cancers. Overall study: One hepatocellular carcinoma and a couple of cutaneous melanoma patients partially responded.

The CDR3 extends over 14 amino acids. V lost 3 bases, J lost 4 bases, and 13 bases lay in between. Germline V gene lookup returns CDR1 SGHKS and CDR2 YYEKEE (reference sequence). Study-wide results and caveats: Among the least clonally expanded were partial responders at 0.1-3.0 mg/kg.

The assay was immunoSEQ multiplex PCR, and TCRdb's table has in-frame clones only and misses some. Among about 44,000 clones listed, 86% were seen once. V usage is TRBV5-5 and J usage is TRBJ1-1; D is ambiguous. Sequences were derived from CD4+ or CD8+ T cells sorted from blood, sampled in a trial of the OX40 agonist ivuxolimab. The receptor's source is an adult with an advanced solid tumor such as melanoma, head and neck, liver or kidney cancer. The CDR3 region is CASSSLVGLTEAFF. CDR3 DNA: TGTGCCAGCAGCTCCCTGGTGGGTCTCACTGAAGCTTTCTTT.